This T cell receptor beta chain was observed in a study of identical twins. A single record per CDR3 protein comes from TCRdb applying MiXCR to the 5' RACE reads. The top ten clones hold 0.98% of a sample with about 660,000 distinct CDR3 sequences, more than 6.5% of them seen once. This CDR3 has 15 residues. The V gene's germline CDR1 is DFQATT and CDR2 SNEGSKA (reference sequence). With 2 bases clipped from V and 6 bases from J, the junction kept 8 bases outside the gene matches. This sample also appeared in a second study, on yellow fever vaccine responses in identical twins.

The chain joins TRBV20-1 to TRBJ2-1, with TRBD1 identical over 9 bases. This receptor was taken from a woman younger than 30 in good health. Sequencing used PBMCs. The chain's CDR3 is CSARTGTGRRNEQFF. The CDR3 nucleotides read TGCAGTGCTAGAACCGGGACAGGGAGGCGCAATGAGCAGTTCTTC.